The 27 T cell receptor beta chains listed next were all sequenced from one sample in a study of graft-versus-host responses after intestinal transplantation. Tissue processing of the graft released intraepithelial and lamina propria lymphocytes from it. TCRdb keeps only in-frame clones here, not all; method: immunoSEQ multiplex PCR. The sample includes 35,000 to 40,000 clones, around 87% of them seen just once. This specimen consisted of ileum tissue, obtained around 200 days after intestinal transplant. Source of these receptors: a human patient who received an intestinal transplant, so some T cells may come from the graft donor.

The chain joins TRBV7-8 to TRBJ1-2; TRBD1 might be the D (5 bases). In germline, CDR1 is SGHVS, CDR2 FQNEAQ. This CDR3 spans 13 amino acids. Trimming pared 5 bases from V and 6 bases from J, leaving 13 bases between. CDR3 DNA sequence: TGTGCCAGCAGCCCTATGACAGCACATGGCTACACCTTC. It translates to CASSPMTAHGYTF.

The chain carries TRBV7-9 and TRBJ2-3, with D unclear. The CDR3 is 15 amino acids. V lost 4 bases and J 0 bases, leaving 11 bases between the germline ends. Germline-derived CDR1 and CDR2 are SEHNR and FQNEAQ (reference sequence). The CDR3: CASSYGRPSTDTQYF. The DNA for the CDR3 is TGTGCCAGCAGCTATGGCAGGCCTAGCACAGATACGCAGTATTTT.

The rearrangement uses TRBV5-1 and TRBJ2-5, with unresolved D. From germline, CDR1 is SGHRS and CDR2 YFSETQ. The CDR3 covers 13 residues. Trimming left V 0 bases short and J 1 base short, with 4 bases between. The CDR3 protein is CASSLVPQETQYF. Written as DNA, the CDR3 is TGCGCCAGCAGCTTGGTACCCCAAGAGACCCAGTACTTC.

The rearrangement joins TRBV7-9 to TRBJ2-7; D is possibly TRBD1 (6 bases). V was clipped by 5 bases and J by 3 bases, with 14 bases between them. Per the germline V gene, CDR1 is SEHNR and CDR2 is FQNEAQ (reference sequence). The CDR3 extends over 14 amino acids. Written as DNA, the CDR3 is TGTGCCAGCAGCGAACAGGGACCTGGCTACGAGCAGTACTTC. Translating it yields CASSEQGPGYEQYF.

The J gene is TRBJ2-4, the V gene TRBV2; a possible D gene is TRBD2 (5 bases). The CDR3 is 14 amino acids. Germline loops: CDR1 SNHLY, CDR2 FYNNEI. Between the trimmed V and J ends, which lost 5 bases and 5 bases, there was a span of 13 bases. The DNA for the CDR3 is TGTGCCAGCAGTACTAGGGAGACGCAAAACATTCAGTACTTC. Residues: CASSTRETQNIQYF.

The chain uses TRBV28 and TRBJ2-7; 11 bases align to TRBD1. Unmatched junction bases numbered 5, after V lost 5 bases and J lost 2 bases. This CDR3 spans 15 amino acids. Germline-derived CDR1 and CDR2 are MDHEN and SYDVKM. The CDR3 sequence: CASSTPGQGAYEQYF. In nucleotides, the CDR3 is TGTGCCAGCAGTACACCGGGACAGGGGGCCTACGAGCAGTACTTC.

The chain has TRBV18 and TRBJ2-2, with TRBD2 matching 10 bases. The CDR3 length is 15 residues. The junction had 3 bases not matched to a gene; V was cut back by 4 bases and J by 4 bases. In germline, CDR1 is KGHSH, CDR2 LQKENI. CDR3 loop: CASSRSGGATGELFF. DNA for the CDR3: TGTGCCAGCTCACGAAGCGGGGGGGCCACCGGGGAGCTGTTTTTT.

This sequence joins TRBV6-5 and TRBJ1-1; a weak D match, TRBD1 (5 bases). Germline CDR1 and CDR2: MNHEY and SVGAGI. This CDR3 has 12 amino acids. The germline V and J ends were trimmed by 4 bases and 8 bases, with 11 bases remaining between them. The DNA for the CDR3 is TGTGCCAGCAGTTCCGAGGGACCGGAAGCTTTCTTT. The encoded protein is CASSSEGPEAFF.

The chain uses TRBV6-5 and TRBJ2-7; a weak D match, TRBD1 (5 bases). Deletions cut 5 bases from V and 5 bases from J, with 19 bases between. The length of the CDR3 is 15 residues. Germline lookup yields CDR1 MNHEY and CDR2 SVGAGI. The CDR3 DNA sequence: TGTGCCAGCAGTCCCCAGGGCTTAGCTCTCCACGAGCAGTACTTC. It yields the protein CASSPQGLALHEQYF.

The V gene is TRBV19, the J gene TRBJ1-2, with 7 nucleotides matching TRBD1. CDR3 length: 12 residues. Germline V gene sequence: CDR1 LNHDA, CDR2 SQIVND (reference sequence). V lost 9 bases and J lost 5; bases outside the gene matches: 6. The CDR3 bases are TGTGCCAGCACCAGGGGGGAGTATGGCTACACCTTC. Protein product: CASTRGEYGYTF. The complete variable domain, with remaining parts taken from reference TRBV19 and TRBJ1-2, reads DGGITQSPKYLFRKEGQNVTLSCEQNLNHDAMYWYRQDPGQGLRLIYYSQIVNDFQKGDIAEGYSVSREKKESFPLTVTSAQKNPTAFYLCASTRGEYGYTFGSGTRLTVV.

The chain links TRBV9 to TRBJ2-7; 7 bases are a match to TRBD2. This CDR3 is built from 14 residues. Unmatched junction bases numbered 3, after V lost 3 bases and J lost 0 bases. The germline gives CDR1 SGDLS, CDR2 YYNGEE. The CDR3 spells CASSAGTTSYEQYF. The CDR3 coding sequence is TGTGCCAGCAGCGCCGGGACTACCTCCTACGAGCAGTACTTC.

The chain has TRBV7-2 and TRBJ2-7; 9 nucleotides align to TRBD2. Trimming removed 0 bases from V and 2 bases from J; junction bases left unmatched: 2. The CDR3 has 15 amino acids. CDR1 and CDR2 (germline): SGHTA, FQGNSA. CDR3 in amino acids: CASSLASGSTYEQYF. CDR3 DNA sequence: TGTGCCAGCAGCTTAGCTAGCGGGAGCACCTACGAGCAGTACTTC.

This chain uses TRBV6-1 with TRBJ2-5, with no clear D. CDR3 length equals 15 residues. Germline CDR1 is MNHNS and CDR2 is SASEGT. V was cut by 5 bases and J by 7 bases, with 20 bases left in between. CDR3 region: CASSKPGYGLGTQYF. The CDR3 DNA sequence: TGTGCCAGCAGTAAACCGGGCTACGGGCTGGGGACCCAGTACTTC.

The chain links TRBV2 to TRBJ1-1; maybe TRBD1 (5 bases). The CDR3 consists of 14 residues. Germline V gene lookup returns CDR1 SNHLY and CDR2 FYNNEI. Trimming took 6 bases from V and 7 from J, leaving 18 bases between them. This CDR3 reads CASRGRFLLREAFF. For the CDR3, the DNA is TGTGCCAGCAGGGGGCGCTTTCTCCTGCGTGAAGCTTTCTTT.

The chain couples TRBV5-1 to TRBJ2-1; D ambiguous. The CDR3 extends over 12 amino acids. Trimming stripped 3 bases from V and 8 bases from J, with 9 bases between. Germline assignment: CDR1 SGHRS and CDR2 YFSETQ. The CDR3 region has the DNA TGCGCCAGCAGCTGGCAGTTCGATGAGCAGTTCTTC. This gives the protein CASSWQFDEQFF.

This clone was found once. The chain combines TRBV2 with TRBJ1-1; D might be TRBD1 (6 bases). The V and J ends lost 10 bases and 6 bases respectively, with 21 bases between them. The CDR3 has 14 residues. Per germline, CDR1 SNHLY and CDR2 FYNNEI. CDR3 loop: CATRRQALFSEAFF. CDR3 coding DNA: TGTGCCACCCGCCGACAGGCCCTATTCTCTGAAGCTTTCTTT.

V is TRBV19 and J is TRBJ2-7; D ambiguous. Trimming cost V 4 bases and J 0 bases, with 10 bases left between them. Germline V gene lookup returns CDR1 LNHDA and CDR2 SQIVND (reference sequence). The CDR3 contains 14 residues. The CDR3 spells CASSKLILSYEQYF. As DNA, the CDR3 is TGTGCCAGTAGTAAGCTAATCCTCTCCTACGAGCAGTACTTC.

This chain links TRBV21-1 with TRBJ2-7. TRBV21-1 is classified as a pseudogene. The CDR3 consists of 15 residues. The CDR3 protein is CASSNSRKWSYEQYF. Here the CDR3 DNA reads TGTGCCAGCAGCAATTCTCGAAAGTGGTCCTACGAGCAGTACTTC.

This chain joins TRBV28 and TRBJ2-7; D unresolved. Germline V gives CDR1 MDHEN, CDR2 SYDVKM. V was cut by 4 bases and J by 3 bases, with 7 bases left in between. The CDR3 spans 12 residues. CDR3 sequence (DNA): TGTGCCAGCAGTTCCTTAATCTACGAGCAGTACTTC. It codes for CASSSLIYEQYF. Variable domain in full (rest from reference TRBV28 and TRBJ2-7): DVKVTQSSRYLVKRTGEKVFLECVQDMDHENMFWYRQDPGLGLRLIYFSYDVKMKEKGDIPEGYSVSREKKERFSLILESASTNQTSMYLCASSSLIYEQYFGPGTRLTVT.

This clone was counted a few times. The rearrangement uses TRBV6-5 and TRBJ1-3; possible D gene TRBD1, 5 bases. The CDR3 is made up of 13 amino acids. The ends were cut back, 6 bases at V and 8 bases at J, with 14 bases in the middle. In germline, CDR1 is MNHEY, CDR2 SVGAGI. The CDR3 sequence is CASSLRRADTIYF. CDR3 sequence (DNA): TGTGCCAGCAGCCTCCGCAGGGCTGACACCATATATTTT.

The chain joins TRBV9 to TRBJ2-2; D is possibly TRBD2 (7 bases). The V gene's germline CDR1 is SGDLS and CDR2 YYNGEE. The CDR3 is 15 amino acids. Deletions cut 0 bases from V and 5 bases from J, with 11 bases between. The CDR3 nucleotides read TGTGCCAGCAGCGTAGAGGGGGGGTGGACCGGGGAGCTGTTTTTT. Amino acids: CASSVEGGWTGELFF.

The V and J genes are TRBV28 and TRBJ2-5; D may correspond to TRBD1 or TRBD2 (5 bases each). Germline CDR1 is MDHEN and CDR2 is SYDVKM. Trimming took off 6 bases at V and 1 base at J, with 12 bases between the two ends. The CDR3 is 14 residues long. The CDR3 is CASSPRDGQETQYF. The CDR3 DNA is TGTGCCAGCAGCCCTCGGGACGGCCAAGAGACCCAGTACTTC.

The rearrangement links TRBV6-1 to TRBJ1-5, with a possible D match to TRBD1 (6 bases). Germline CDR1 reads MNHNS; CDR2 reads SASEGT. CDR3 length equals 14 residues. V lost 5 bases, J lost 5 bases, and 13 bases lay in between. The CDR3: CASSFRGADQPQHF. For the CDR3, the DNA is TGTGCCAGCAGTTTTCGGGGGGCCGATCAGCCCCAGCATTTT.

The CDR3 DNA reads TGCAGCGTGGGGTGGGACACCACTGAAGCTTTCTTT. Its translation is CSVGWDTTEAFF. This chain connects TRBV29-1 to TRBJ1-1; possibly TRBD1 for D (6 bases). The germline V gene encodes CDR1 SQVTM and CDR2 ANQGSEA. The CDR3 has 12 amino acids. With 6 bases removed from V and 4 bases from J, the gap between germline ends came to 12 bases. Supplemented by reference TRBV29-1 and TRBJ1-1, the full variable domain reads SAVISQKPSRDICQRGTSLTIQCQVDSQVTMMFWYRQQPGQSLTLIATANQGSEATYESGFVIDKFPISRPNLTFSTLTVSNMSPEDSSIYLCSVGWDTTEAFFGQGTRLTVV.

This clone occurred once. V gene TRBV28 combines with J gene TRBJ2-5; D perhaps matches TRBD1 (6 bases). The V gene lost 5 bases and the J gene lost 7 bases, with 29 bases spanning the gap. Germline-derived CDR1 and CDR2 are MDHEN and SYDVKM. This CDR3 contains 18 residues. The CDR3 DNA follows: TGTGCCAGCAGTACAGCTCGGGTCTCGAGGAAAGGGGGTGGGACCCAGTACTTC. This sequence encodes CASSTARVSRKGGGTQYF. Looking up the rest from reference TRBV28 and TRBJ2-5 gives the full variable domain: DVKVTQSSRYLVKRTGEKVFLECVQDMDHENMFWYRQDPGLGLRLIYFSYDVKMKEKGDIPEGYSVSREKKERFSLILESASTNQTSMYLCASSTARVSRKGGGTQYFGPGTRLLVL.

This clone occurred a few times. The chain is built from TRBV15 and TRBJ2-2, with D possibly matching TRBD1 (5 bases). Trimming took 2 bases from V and 6 from J, leaving 13 bases between them. The CDR3 is 15 residues long. Germline values: CDR1 LNHNV, CDR2 YYDKDF (reference sequence). CDR3 in amino acids: CATSRKQQGAGELFF. CDR3 in DNA: TGTGCCACCAGCAGAAAACAGCAGGGCGCCGGGGAGCTGTTTTTT.

This clone has just one count. The rearrangement joins TRBV5-1 to TRBJ2-2; no firm D call. Per the germline V gene, CDR1 is SGHRS and CDR2 is YFSETQ. Trimming took 0 bases from V and 10 from J, leaving 13 bases between them. The CDR3 consists of 14 residues. The CDR3 region has the DNA TGCGCCAGCAGCTTGGCTTTAGCCCGTGAGGAGCTGTTTTTT. It codes for CASSLALAREELFF.